This paragraph covers one T cell receptor (beta chain) sequence. The sample is drawn from a study of T cells in localized non-small cell lung cancer. Sequencing used immunoSEQ multiplex PCR; TCRdb keeps in-frame clones, though not all of them. The sample yields 30,000 to 35,000 clones, around 93% seen once. The V gene's germline CDR1 is LNHNV and CDR2 YYDKDF (reference sequence). This CDR3 has 15 amino acids. With V trimmed by 0 bases and J by 5 bases, 5 bases remained unmatched. The rearrangement links TRBV15 to TRBJ2-7, with 9 positions matching TRBD1. The sequence came from a female donor older than 55 with stage I lung adenocarcinoma. Here the sequenced sample was peripheral blood, taken before any cancer treatment. CDR3 sequence reads: CATSRDSGQGNEQYF. CDR3 nucleotides: TGTGCCACCAGCAGAGATTCGGGACAGGGTAACGAGCAGTACTTC.